This is a list of T cell receptor beta chains from one sample in a study of early T cells in non-severe SARS-CoV-2 infection. MiXCR, applied by TCRdb to the 5' RACE reads, yields one record per CDR3 protein. The top ten clones hold 6% to 8% of a sample with approximately 68,000 distinct CDR3 sequences, over 9.5% of them seen once. The sample consisted of whole blood, taken at baseline. These TCRs come from an adult who was a healthcare worker with PCR-confirmed SARS-CoV-2 infection or an uninfected control (not recorded which). Both conserved end residues are part of each CDR3. A D gene is named only where the DNA matches it firmly. Not all rows give a size; the values are once, few, many and, for expanded clones, a class.

D gene,clone size,V gene,J gene,CDR3 DNA,CDR3 protein
-,-,TRBV29-1,TRBJ1-1,TGCAGCGTTGAAAGGGGACCGAACACTGAAGCTTTCTTT,CSVERGPNTEAFF
TRBD2,-,TRBV3-1,TRBJ2-3,TGTGCCAGCAGCCAAGAATGGACTAGCGGGGCCACAGATACGCAGTATTTT,CASSQEWTSGATDTQYF
-,-,TRBV20-1,TRBJ1-1,TGCAGTGCTAGAGGCGTTGGCTCAGCTTTCTTT,CSARGVGSAFF
-,-,TRBV11-1,TRBJ1-1,TGTGCCAGCAGCTACCGGGACACTGAAGCTTTCTTT,CASSYRDTEAFF
TRBD1,-,TRBV3-1,TRBJ2-2,TGTGCCAGCAGCGCAGACAGGGGACCGAACACCGGGGAGCTGTTTTTT,CASSADRGPNTGELFF
TRBD1,many,TRBV11-2,TRBJ2-7,TGTGCCAGCAGCTACGGCCCGACAGGGGTAGAGCAGTACTTC,CASSYGPTGVEQYF
TRBD2,-,TRBV5-6,TRBJ2-2,TGTGCCACCACGGACCTAGCGGCGGACACCGGGGAGCTGTTTTTT,CATTDLAADTGELFF
-,-,TRBV5-1,TRBJ2-1,TGCGCCAGCAGCCCCTGGGCGGGGGCGGTTGAGCAGTTCTTC,CASSPWAGAVEQFF
-,-,TRBV6-5,TRBJ2-1,TGTGCCAGCAGAGGACTGTCCTCCTACAATGGGCAGTTCTTC,CASRGLSSYNGQFF
-,few,TRBV4-3,TRBJ2-3,TGCGCCAGCAGCCAAGGGGGCCAGCGAGGCACAGATACGCAGTATTTT,CASSQGGQRGTDTQYF
-,few,TRBV9,TRBJ2-2,TGTGCCAGCAGCGTAGGTCCCGGGGAGCTGTTTTTT,CASSVGPGELFF
-,many,TRBV12-3/TRBV12-4,TRBJ2-1,TGTGCCAGCAGGCTTGGGACCCTCAATGAGCAGTTCTTC,CASRLGTLNEQFF
-,few,TRBV7-7,TRBJ2-2,TGTGCTAGCAGCTTAACTTCGAACACCGGGGAGCTGTTTTTT,CASSLTSNTGELFF
-,few,TRBV19,TRBJ1-4,TGTGCCACTCAAACGACAGGAATTAATGAAAAACTGTTTTTT,CATQTTGINEKLFF
-,-,TRBV4-1,TRBJ1-3,TGCGCCAGCAGCCAGAGTGAACCCGGAAACACCATATATTTT,CASSQSEPGNTIYF
TRBD1,-,TRBV6-1,TRBJ2-2,TGTGCCAGTAACCGGGACAGGGAAACCGGGGAGCTGTTTTTT,CASNRDRETGELFF
-,few,TRBV7-6,TRBJ1-1,TGTGCCAGCAGCCCAGGCCGGGGGAACACTGAAGCTTTCTTT,CASSPGRGNTEAFF
-,-,TRBV12-3/TRBV12-4,TRBJ1-1,TGTGCCAGCAGCAAAGGACAGAGGGAAGCTTTCTTT,CASSKGQREAFF
-,few,TRBV6-5,TRBJ2-7,TGTGCCAGCAGTTCTGGGTCCGGGACATACTCCTACGAGCAGTACTTC,CASSSGSGTYSYEQYF
TRBD2,-,TRBV12-5,TRBJ2-1,TGTGCTAGTGGTTTCAAGACTAGCGGGGGGTACGACAATGAGCAGTTCTTC,CASGFKTSGGYDNEQFF
TRBD1,few,TRBV4-1,TRBJ1-5,TGCGCCAGCAGCCAGTGGGACAGGGACACTCAGCCCCAGCATTTT,CASSQWDRDTQPQHF
-,many,TRBV4-2,TRBJ2-2,TGTGCCAGCAGCCAAGATAGGTTGAACACCGGGGAGCTGTTTTTT,CASSQDRLNTGELFF
TRBD1,-,TRBV6-4,TRBJ2-1,TGTGCCAGCAGTGAGTCCGGGACAGGCAGGGATGAGCAGTTCTTC,CASSESGTGRDEQFF
TRBD2,many,TRBV10-3,TRBJ2-1,TGTGCCATCAGTGAGGGGGCTAGCGGGGACCCTTACAATGAGCAGTTCTTC,CAISEGASGDPYNEQFF
-,few,TRBV6-2/TRBV6-3,TRBJ2-3,TGTGCCAGCAGTTCATCATGGGGATTAGGCACAGATACGCAGTATTTT,CASSSSWGLGTDTQYF
-,-,TRBV2,TRBJ2-2,TGTGCCAGCAGTGAAAACTTCGGCGGAACCGGGGAGCTGTTTTTT,CASSENFGGTGELFF
-,many,TRBV24-1,TRBJ2-1,TGTGCCACCAGTGATCCTGGGCGGAAGAATGAGCAGTTCTTC,CATSDPGRKNEQFF
-,few,TRBV7-8,TRBJ1-6,TGTGCCAGCAGCTTAACGCCCGGGGAGTACCGACCGAGGGGCCCCAGCTATAATTCACCCCTCCACTTT,CASSLTPGEYRPRGPSYNSPLHF
-,-,TRBV4-1,TRBJ2-7,TGCGCCAGCAGCCAAGACAGACTCTACGAGCAGTACTTC,CASSQDRLYEQYF
-,-,TRBV5-1,TRBJ1-1,TGCGCCAGCAGCCCTAGGGTAAACACTGAAGCTTTCTTT,CASSPRVNTEAFF
-,-,TRBV6-5,TRBJ1-2,TGTGCCAGCAAGGTTAACCTGGCAGGGGATGGCTACACCTTC,CASKVNLAGDGYTF
-,-,TRBV5-1,TRBJ2-3,TGCGCCAGCAGCTTGGCAGCATCAGATACGCAGTATTTT,CASSLAASDTQYF
-,few,TRBV5-1,TRBJ2-6,TGCGCCAGCAGCTTGGATGGACAGCCTTACTCTGGGGCCAACGTCCTGACTTTC,CASSLDGQPYSGANVLTF
-,few,TRBV6-5,TRBJ2-3,TGTGCCAGCAGTTACTCAAAGGGGCTCGGCACAGATACGCAGTATTTT,CASSYSKGLGTDTQYF
TRBD1,many,TRBV18,TRBJ1-1,TGTGCCAGCTCACGGGACAGGGTGGGCACTGAAGCTTTCTTT,CASSRDRVGTEAFF
-,few,TRBV3-1,TRBJ1-1,TGTGCCAGCAGCCTTTTAGGGCAAACTGAAGCTTTCTTT,CASSLLGQTEAFF
-,few,TRBV4-3,TRBJ1-6,TGCGCCAGCAGCCAAGATTTAATGGACACCTATAATTCACCCCTCCACTTT,CASSQDLMDTYNSPLHF
-,-,TRBV18,TRBJ2-1,TGTGCCAGCTCACCCCTGCCCGGCCGGAATGAGCAGTTCTTC,CASSPLPGRNEQFF
-,few,TRBV4-1,TRBJ2-7,TGCGCCAGCAGCCAAGGTCAGGGCGTACCCTACGAGCAGTACTTC,CASSQGQGVPYEQYF
-,few,TRBV9,TRBJ1-2,TGTGCCAGCAGCCCGGGGCGGGGCAACTATGGCTACACCTTC,CASSPGRGNYGYTF
TRBD1,few,TRBV10-2,TRBJ1-1,TGCGCCAGCAGTGCCAACAGGGGGAACACTGAAGCTTTCTTT,CASSANRGNTEAFF
TRBD1,few,TRBV28,TRBJ1-2,TGTGCCAGCAGTCTTATACGACAGGGCCCTAACTATGGCTACACCTTC,CASSLIRQGPNYGYTF